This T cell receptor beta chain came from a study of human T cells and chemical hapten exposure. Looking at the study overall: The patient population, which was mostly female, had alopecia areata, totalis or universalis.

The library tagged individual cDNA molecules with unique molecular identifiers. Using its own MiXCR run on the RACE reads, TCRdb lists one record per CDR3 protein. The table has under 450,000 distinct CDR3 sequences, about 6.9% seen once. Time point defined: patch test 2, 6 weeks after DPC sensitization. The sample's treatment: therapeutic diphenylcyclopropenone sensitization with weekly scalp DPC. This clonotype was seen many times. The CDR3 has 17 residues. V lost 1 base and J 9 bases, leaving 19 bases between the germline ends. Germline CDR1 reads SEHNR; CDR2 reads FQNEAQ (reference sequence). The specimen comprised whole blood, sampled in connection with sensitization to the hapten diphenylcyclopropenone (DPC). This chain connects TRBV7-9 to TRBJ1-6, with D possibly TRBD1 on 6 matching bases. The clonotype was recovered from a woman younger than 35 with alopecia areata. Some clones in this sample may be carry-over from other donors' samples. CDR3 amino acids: CASSLESGVGGASPLHF. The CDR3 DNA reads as TGTGCCAGCAGCTTAGAATCAGGGGTCGGGGGCGCTTCACCCCTCCACTTT.